Below, one T cell receptor (beta chain) is given with its context. The entry originates in a study of blood T cell repertoires in COVID-19. Study overall: From the United States, Italy and Spain came samples of acute and convalescent COVID-19.

Authors' methods: Amplification of reference gene primers was used by the study to estimate nucleated cell counts. Assay used: immunoSEQ multiplex PCR; TCRdb lists only in-frame clones, some missing. That table supplies the V and J calls and clone size; D and trimming were determined from the DNA. The data contain some 220,000 clones, approximately 85% of them singletons. This TCR was recovered from a man aged 45-65 years with COVID-19, enrolled during active disease. Sample: peripheral blood.

CDR3 in amino acids: CASSPYRGTGPYNEQFF. The CDR3 region has the DNA TGTGCCAGCTCACCTTATCGAGGGACAGGACCCTACAATGAGCAGTTCTTC. The V call is TRBV18, the J call TRBJ2-1; 8 nucleotides agree with TRBD1. Germline loops: CDR1 KGHSH, CDR2 LQKENI. J lost 2 bases, V lost 3 bases, and 9 bases had no gene match. The CDR3 loop spans 17 amino acids. The full variable domain, in which reference TRBV18 and TRBJ2-1 provide the parts outside the CDR3, is NAGVMQNPRHLVRRRGQEARLRCSPMKGHSHVYWYRQLPEEGLKFMVYLQKENIIDESGMPKERFSAEFPKEGPSILRIQQVVRGDSAAYFCASSPYRGTGPYNEQFFGPGTRLTVL.